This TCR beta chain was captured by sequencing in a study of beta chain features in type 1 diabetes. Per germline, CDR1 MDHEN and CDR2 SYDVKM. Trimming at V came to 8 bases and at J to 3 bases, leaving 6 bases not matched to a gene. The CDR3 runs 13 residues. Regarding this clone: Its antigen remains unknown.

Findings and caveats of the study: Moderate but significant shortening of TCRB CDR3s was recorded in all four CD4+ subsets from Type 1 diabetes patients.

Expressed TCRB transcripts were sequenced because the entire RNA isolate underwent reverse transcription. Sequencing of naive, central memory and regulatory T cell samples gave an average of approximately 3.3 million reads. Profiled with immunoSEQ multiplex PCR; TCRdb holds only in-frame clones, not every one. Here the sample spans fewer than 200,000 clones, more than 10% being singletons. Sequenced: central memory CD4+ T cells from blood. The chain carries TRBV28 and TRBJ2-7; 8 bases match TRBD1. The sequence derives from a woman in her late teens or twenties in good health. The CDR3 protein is CASGQGPLYEQYF. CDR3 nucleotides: TGTGCCAGCGGACAGGGTCCCCTCTACGAGCAGTACTTC. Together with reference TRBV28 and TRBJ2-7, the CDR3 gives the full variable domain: DVKVTQSSRYLVKRTGEKVFLECVQDMDHENMFWYRQDPGLGLRLIYFSYDVKMKEKGDIPEGYSVSREKKERFSLILESASTNQTSMYLCASGQGPLYEQYFGPGTRLTVT.